A selection of T cell receptor beta chains follows, all from one sample in a study of blood T cell repertoires in COVID-19. Produced via immunoSEQ multiplex PCR; TCRdb's table is partial and in-frame only. The sample lists roughly 200,000 clones, around four fifths occurring once. Material: peripheral blood. All receptors derive from a man in his forties with active or convalescent COVID-19. The CDR3 runs from the conserved cysteine through the conserved F or W. D genes are given only for firm matches. Size is stated for part of the rows, as once, few or many counts, or as a class when the clone is expanded.

>TRBV5-4|.|.|TRBJ2-1
CASSLAGGNEQFF
TGTGCCAGCAGCTTGGCTGGCGGGAATGAGCAGTTCTTC
>TRBV29-1|TRBD1|.|TRBJ1-2
CSVEGQGRSNYGYTF
TGCAGCGTGGAAGGACAGGGGCGATCTAACTATGGCTACACCTTC
>TRBV5-6|.|few|TRBJ2-2
CASSRSGTGELFF
TGTGCCAGCAGCCGGTCGGGTACCGGGGAGCTGTTTTTT
>TRBV6-5|.|.|TRBJ1-4
CASIRGLGEKLFF
TGTGCCAGCATCCGGGGATTGGGAGAAAAACTGTTTTTT
>TRBV5-1|TRBD1|.|TRBJ1-2
CASSLTRGDYGYTF
TGCGCCAGCAGCTTGACCAGGGGGGACTATGGCTACACCTTC
>TRBV7-9|TRBD2|.|TRBJ2-1
CASSLVALADEQFF
TGTGCCAGCAGCTTAGTGGCACTAGCGGATGAGCAGTTCTTC
>TRBV27|TRBD2|.|TRBJ2-3
CASSFLAGGPASTDTQYF
TGTGCCAGCAGTTTTCTAGCGGGGGGTCCCGCTAGCACAGATACGCAGTATTTT
>TRBV4-1|TRBD1|.|TRBJ2-2
CASSLGQAGELFF
TGCGCCAGCAGCCTAGGACAGGCCGGGGAGCTGTTTTTT
>TRBV5-1|.|once|TRBJ1-1
CASSLGFGQQHSPNTEAFF
TGCGCCAGCAGCTTGGGGTTTGGACAGCAACACTCTCCGAACACTGAAGCTTTCTTT
>TRBV6-6|TRBD2|once|TRBJ2-1
CASSPGRVPGGSEQFF
TGTGCCAGCAGCCCCGGGCGAGTACCGGGAGGTAGTGAGCAGTTCTTC
>TRBV5-8|.|.|TRBJ1-4
CASEEKLFF
TGTGCCAGTGAGGAAAAACTGTTTTTT
>TRBV4-1|.|.|TRBJ1-2
CASSQVSRANGYTF
TGCGCCAGCAGCCAAGTAAGCAGGGCAAATGGCTACACCTTC
>TRBV4-1|TRBD1|.|TRBJ1-2
CASSQEDRVDGYTF
TGCGCCAGCAGCCAAGAAGACAGGGTAGATGGCTACACCTTC
>TRBV6-2/TRBV6-3|.|once|TRBJ1-3
CASSSGQSSGNTIYF
TGTGCCAGCAGTTCCGGACAAAGCTCTGGAAACACCATATATTTT
>TRBV27|.|.|TRBJ2-7
CASSLGGHPSEQYF
TGTGCCAGCAGTTTAGGCGGGCATCCGTCCGAGCAGTACTTC
>TRBV5-5|.|.|TRBJ2-7
CASSSAGTYEQYF
TGTGCCAGCAGCTCAGCAGGTACCTACGAGCAGTACTTC
>TRBV2|.|.|TRBJ1-6
CASSDKGVQSPLHF
TGTGCCAGCAGTGATAAAGGGGTGCAATCACCCCTCCACTTT
>TRBV7-9|.|once|TRBJ2-1
CASSLLRDYNEQFF
TGTGCCAGCAGCTTACTCCGGGACTACAATGAGCAGTTCTTC
>TRBV11-2|.|.|TRBJ1-2
CASSLASGPLAHGYTF
TGTGCCAGCAGCTTAGCATCCGGCCCCTTAGCTCACGGCTACACCTTC
>TRBV6-5|.|.|TRBJ1-3
CASSYSPRLSGNTIYF
TGTGCCAGCAGTTACTCTCCCAGGCTCTCTGGAAACACCATATATTTT